The next 29 T cell receptor beta chains were all read from a single sample in a study of CD8+CD57+ T cells in acquired aplastic anemia. TCR beta VDJ and CDR3 profiling used genomic DNA as template. TCRdb passed the reads through MiXCR, listing each CDR3 protein once. Counted here are about 190,000 distinct CDR3 sequences, roughly half occurring once; the ten biggest clones make up roughly 15%. Material: sorted CD4+, CD8+, or CD8+CD57+ T cells (not recorded which) from PBMCs. Every receptor here comes from a human donor in good health, serving as a control.

This sequence joins TRBV15 and TRBJ2-1; 11 bases fit TRBD2. The J segment lost 6 bases and the V segment lost 0 bases, leaving 7 bases of the junction unmatched. Per the germline V gene, CDR1 is LNHNV and CDR2 is YYDKDF (reference sequence). This CDR3 is 17 amino acids long. The CDR3 DNA reads TGTGCCACCAGCAGAGACGGGCTAGCGGGGGGTGGCAATGAGCAGTTCTTC. Protein sequence: CATSRDGLAGGGNEQFF.

The gene calls are TRBV9 and TRBJ1-2; D gene ambiguous. The V gene's germline CDR1 is SGDLS and CDR2 YYNGEE. The CDR3 is made up of 14 amino acids. V was clipped by 4 bases and J by 2 bases, with 12 bases between them. The CDR3 bases are TGTGCCAGCAGCTACGGGATGGAGAACTATGGCTACACCTTC. Translating it yields CASSYGMENYGYTF.

This clonotype was seen a few times. A read error may account for a junction end that differs from germline. This rearrangement joins TRBV28 to TRBJ1-2; TRBD1 is a possible D gene (5 bases). This CDR3 is 13 amino acids long. Germline V CDR1 and CDR2: MDHEN, SYDVKM. The CDR3 DNA reads as TGTGCCCGCAGCCCACAGGTGCCCTATGGCTACACCTTC. Translating it yields CARSPQVPYGYTF.

The chain employs TRBV5-1 and TRBJ2-6; 7 bases are shared with TRBD1. CDR1 is SGHRS and CDR2 is YFSETQ in the germline V gene. This CDR3 has 16 amino acids. The trim removed 2 bases at V and 2 bases at J, leaving 4 bases unmatched. The CDR3 reads CASSFLQGTGANVLTF. In nucleotides, the CDR3 is TGCGCCAGCAGCTTTTTACAGGGGACTGGGGCCAACGTCCTGACTTTC.

The CDR3 bases are TGTGCCACCAGTGATGGCCGGACAGGGTTCATGGATACGCAGTATTTT. This gives the protein CATSDGRTGFMDTQYF. This chain uses TRBV24-1 with TRBJ2-3; TRBD1 agrees at 8 bases. CDR1 and CDR2 from the germline V gene are KGHDR and SFDVKD. This CDR3 is built from 16 residues. The junction had 10 bases not matched to a gene; V was cut back by 3 bases and J by 6 bases.

This clonotype came up a few times. This clone may be a read error of a much larger clone one base away. J is TRBJ1-2 and V is TRBV4-2; D is perhaps TRBD1 (6 bases). Germline CDR1 and CDR2: LGHNA and YNFKEQ. The CDR3 is 16 amino acids. Written as DNA, the CDR3 is TGTGCCAGCAGCCAGGATACAGGGTCGTTTAACTGTGGCTACACCTTC. Amino acid sequence: CASSQDTGSFNCGYTF.

The chain links TRBV10-3 to TRBJ2-2; D perhaps matches TRBD2 (5 bases). Germline lookup yields CDR1 ENHRY and CDR2 SYGVKD. The CDR3 totals 13 residues. V shed 4 bases and J shed 7 bases, with 10 bases lying between them. Here the CDR3 reads CAISVSTSGELFF. For the CDR3, the DNA is TGTGCCATCAGTGTATCCACTAGCGGGGAGCTGTTTTTT.

On this clonotype: The limits of the CDR3 on the DNA are not certain, so only TCRdb's listed CDR3 is given. This sequence joins TRBV25-1 and TRBJ1-2; the table's D gene call, TRBD1, was not cross checked with the DNA. Germline V gene sequence: CDR1 MGHDK, CDR2 SYGVNS. Termini included, the CDR3 measures 21 amino acids. CDR3: CASSGATGHGYTFGSGTRLAF.

This clonotype was recorded at least ten times. The chain has TRBV20-1 and TRBJ1-2; unclear D gene. Trimming pared 7 bases from V and 4 bases from J, leaving 10 bases between. CDR3 size: 11 residues. Germline CDR1 DFQATT, CDR2 SNEGSKA (reference sequence). The CDR3 sequence is CSEGPFYGYTF. CDR3 DNA sequence: TGCAGTGAAGGGCCCTTCTATGGCTACACCTTC.

The chain is built from TRBV2 and TRBJ2-7; D possibly corresponds to TRBD1 (6 bases). Germline assignment: CDR1 SNHLY and CDR2 FYNNEI. The CDR3 extends over 15 amino acids. V was trimmed by 5 bases and J by 3 bases, leaving 17 bases between them. The CDR3 reads CASSFDRTGNYEQYF. DNA of the CDR3: TGTGCCAGCAGTTTTGACAGGACGGGGAACTACGAGCAGTACTTC.

This clonotype was recorded many times. This sequence joins TRBV3-1 and TRBJ2-7; TRBD2 aligns across 9 bases. The germline CDR1 and CDR2 sequences are LGHDT and YNNKEL (reference sequence). There are 15 residues in the CDR3. Trimming cost V 1 base and J 2 bases; bases outside gene matches: 3. CDR3 region: CASSQGTSDAYEQYF. The CDR3 DNA sequence: TGTGCCAGCAGCCAAGGGACTAGCGACGCCTACGAGCAGTACTTC.

This chain connects TRBV11-2 to TRBJ2-3, with D unclear. The CDR3 sequence is 15 residues long. Germline lookup yields CDR1 SGHAT and CDR2 FQNNGV. The V end was cut by 3 bases, the J end by 3 bases, with 13 bases between. CDR3 loop: CASSFWDRDTDTQYF. For the CDR3, the DNA is TGTGCCAGCAGCTTTTGGGATAGGGATACAGATACGCAGTATTTT.

The chain is built from TRBV24-1 and TRBJ1-3; D might be TRBD1 (5 bases). Deletions cut 3 bases from V and 2 bases from J, with 10 bases between. This CDR3 region has 15 residues. In germline, CDR1 is KGHDR, CDR2 SFDVKD. CDR3 amino acids: CATSDRGVAGNTIYF. The DNA of the CDR3 is TGTGCCACCAGTGATCGGGGGGTTGCTGGAAACACCATATATTTT.

This clonotype has a count of ten or more. The rearrangement joins TRBV20-1 to TRBJ1-5; D not certain. This CDR3 has 15 residues. Trimming removed 3 bases from V and 4 bases from J, with 16 bases in between. The germline V gene encodes CDR1 DFQATT and CDR2 SNEGSKA (reference sequence). The CDR3 DNA is TGCAGTGCTAGTCGCTACACGGGCTCTAATCAGCCCCAGCATTTT. Translation gives CSASRYTGSNQPQHF.

The table lists this clonotype with a count of one. The chain joins TRBV7-3 to TRBJ2-1; D is perhaps TRBD1 or TRBD2 (6 bases each). Trimming cost V 6 bases and J 11 bases, with 17 bases left between them. Per the germline V gene, CDR1 is SGHTA and CDR2 is FQGTGA. The CDR3 extends over 13 amino acids. CDR3 coding DNA: TGTGCCAGCAGTGGGGACTCTCAGGGGCAGCAGTTCTTC. Amino acids: CASSGDSQGQQFF.

This rearrangement joins TRBV15 to TRBJ2-5; TRBD1 is a possible D gene (5 bases). The CDR3 sequence is 15 residues long. Germline values: CDR1 LNHNV, CDR2 YYDKDF (reference sequence). V gave up 3 bases and J gave up 4 bases, with 15 bases separating them. CDR3 in amino acids: CATSSTTGQGETQYF. As DNA, the CDR3 is TGTGCCACCAGCAGTACCACGGGCCAGGGAGAGACCCAGTACTTC. The whole variable domain, filled in from reference TRBV15 and TRBJ2-5, reads DAMVIQNPRYQVTQFGKPVTLSCSQTLNHNVMYWYQQKSSQAPKLLFHYYDKDFNNEADTPDNFQSRRPNTSFCFLDIRSPGLGDTAMYLCATSSTTGQGETQYFGPGTRLLVL.

This clonotype was found many times. The chain links TRBV28 to TRBJ2-3; D is possibly TRBD1 or TRBD2 (5 bases each). Germline V CDR1 and CDR2: MDHEN, SYDVKM. The ends were cut back, 6 bases at V and 4 bases at J, with 11 bases in the middle. This CDR3 has 13 amino acids. In nucleotides, the CDR3 is TGTGCCAGCAGGAGGGGCCGGGCAGATACGCAGTATTTT. Translated: CASRRGRADTQYF.

Notes on this clonotype: One junction end disagrees with the germline gene, perhaps due to a read error. The V gene is TRBV20-1, the J gene TRBJ2-7; tentative D call: TRBD1 (5 bases). CDR3 length equals 13 residues. Germline loops: CDR1 DFQATT, CDR2 SNEGSKA (reference sequence). CDR3 in DNA: TGCAGTGCTAGAGTCCCAGGGAACTACGGGCAGTACTTC. Its translation is CSARVPGNYGQYF.

V usage is TRBV20-1 and J usage is TRBJ1-1; no reliable D call. V lost 0 bases, J lost 3 bases, and 8 bases lay in between. CDR3 length: 13 residues. Germline V CDR1 and CDR2: DFQATT, SNEGSKA (reference sequence). The CDR3: CSAREGRDTEAFF. The DNA for the CDR3 is TGCAGTGCTAGAGAGGGGAGGGACACTGAAGCTTTCTTT.

This clonotype was recorded a few times. This chain connects TRBV6-5 to TRBJ2-5; D assignment may be TRBD1 or TRBD2 (7 bases each). Germline values: CDR1 MNHEY, CDR2 SVGAGI. This CDR3 is 16 amino acids long. Deletions cut 2 bases from V and 4 bases from J, with 17 bases between. This CDR3 reads CASSYPPQGRGETQYF. The CDR3 bases are TGTGCCAGCAGTTACCCTCCACAGGGGAGGGGAGAGACCCAGTACTTC.

The chain carries TRBV15 and TRBJ2-7; 7 positions match TRBD2. CDR3 length equals 17 residues. J was trimmed by 3 bases and V by 3 bases; bases with no gene match: 14. Germline-derived CDR1 and CDR2 are LNHNV and YYDKDF (reference sequence). The CDR3 is CATSSFSFGSGGYEQYF. DNA of the CDR3: TGTGCCACCAGCAGTTTCTCCTTTGGTTCGGGGGGCTACGAGCAGTACTTC.

A word on this clonotype: This may be a read error: a much more frequent sequence differs by one nucleotide. V usage is TRBV30 and J usage is TRBJ1-1, with TRBD1 as a possible D gene (6 bases). The germline gives CDR1 GTSNPN, CDR2 SVGIG (reference sequence). This CDR3 comprises 14 residues. CDR3 nucleotides: TGTGCCTGGAGTGTACAGGGCGTTGGCTCTGAAGCTTCCTTT. This sequence encodes CAWSVQGVGSEASF.

Concerning this clonotype itself: One junction end does not reproduce the germline sequence, and a read error may be involved. In DNA form, the CDR3 reads TGTGCCAGCAGTGCGGGGGATAGCGGATGGGAAAAACTGTCTTTC. Protein product: CASSAGDSGWEKLSF. V and J are TRBV12-3 or TRBV12-4 and TRBJ1-4, with D perhaps matching TRBD1 (5 bases). The CDR3 covers 15 residues.

This clonotype was seen many times. It may be a read error: a sequence one base away is much more abundant. The V call is TRBV20-1, the J call TRBJ2-5, with D uncertain. V was clipped by 0 bases and J by 4 bases, with 12 bases between them. Germline V gene sequence: CDR1 DFQATT, CDR2 SNEGSKA (reference sequence). There are 14 residues in the CDR3. Here the CDR3 DNA reads TGCAGTGCTAGAGATGCAGGTCTCGCAGAGACCCAGTACTTC. It yields the protein CSARDAGLAETQYF.

The gene calls are TRBV6-2 or TRBV6-3 and TRBJ2-5; TRBD1 matches at 9 bases. Germline CDR1 reads MNHEY; CDR2 reads SVGEGT. This CDR3 region has 16 residues. Trimming removed 6 bases from V and 5 bases from J; junction bases left unmatched: 13. CDR3 region: CASRRQGVGTRETQYF. CDR3 bases: TGTGCCAGCAGAAGACAGGGGGTCGGAACTAGGGAGACCCAGTACTTC.

Comments on this clonotype: Being one base from a much bigger clone, this may be a read error. The conserved phenylalanine or tryptophan is not found at the CDR3 terminus, so this likely reflects a read error. The V gene is TRBV28, the J gene TRBJ2-7; D unclear. In germline, CDR1 is MDHEN, CDR2 SYDVKM. The CDR3 runs 12 residues. The V and J ends lost 1 base and 7 bases respectively, with 8 bases between them. In DNA, the CDR3 is TGTGCCAGCAGTTTATCTCTAGGAGAGCAGTACTCC. As protein: CASSLSLGEQYS.

This chain joins TRBV7-3 and TRBJ2-3, with D possibly called TRBD1 or TRBD2 (5 bases each). The CDR3 is 15 residues long. V was cut by 5 bases and J by 8 bases, with 20 bases left in between. The germline V gene encodes CDR1 SGHTA and CDR2 FQGTGA. The CDR3 sequence is CASSANSIGDPTQYF. The CDR3 DNA sequence: TGTGCCAGCAGCGCAAACTCAATAGGGGACCCTACGCAGTATTTT.

This clonotype was seen at least ten times. The chain has TRBV11-2 and TRBJ2-1; D is possibly TRBD2 (6 bases). The CDR3 consists of 16 residues. CDR1 and CDR2 (germline): SGHAT, FQNNGV. V was pared by 1 base and J by 4 bases, with 14 bases between. The CDR3 nucleotides read TGTGCCAGCAGCTTAGTCCGCGGACTACAGTACAATGAGCAGTTCTTC. Its translation: CASSLVRGLQYNEQFF.

In its sample, this clonotype was seen many times. This chain uses TRBV12-3 or TRBV12-4 with TRBJ2-2, with no clear D. The V end was cut by 3 bases, the J end by 2 bases, with 10 bases between. This CDR3 is 15 amino acids long. The CDR3 sequence: CASSFGSLNTGELFF. The CDR3 DNA is TGTGCCAGCAGTTTTGGGTCCCTAAACACCGGGGAGCTGTTTTTT.